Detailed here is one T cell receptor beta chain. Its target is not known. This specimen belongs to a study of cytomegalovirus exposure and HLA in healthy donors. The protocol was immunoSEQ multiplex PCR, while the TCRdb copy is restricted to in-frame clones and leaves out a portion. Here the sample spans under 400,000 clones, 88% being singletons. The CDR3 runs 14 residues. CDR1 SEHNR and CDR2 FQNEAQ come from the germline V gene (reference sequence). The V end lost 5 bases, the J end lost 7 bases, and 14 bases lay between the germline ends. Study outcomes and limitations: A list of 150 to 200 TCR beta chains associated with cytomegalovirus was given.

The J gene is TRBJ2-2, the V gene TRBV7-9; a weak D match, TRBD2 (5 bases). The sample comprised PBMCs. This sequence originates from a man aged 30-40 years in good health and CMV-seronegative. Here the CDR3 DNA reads TGTGCCAGCAGCCAACTACTAGAGGTCGGGGAGCTGTTTTTT. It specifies CASSQLLEVGELFF.